The 11 T cell receptor beta chains below all came from one sample that was sequenced in a study of blood T cell repertoires in COVID-19 (dated by TCRdb to the early 2020s). The method was the immunoSEQ multiplex PCR assay. Held by TCRdb, this immuneACCESS table contains in-frame sequences only and omits some clones. Under half of the omission traces to an unresolved V gene where checked; the cause of the rest is unknown. For this sample there are almost 250,000 clones; roughly 85% appear just once. Jointly, the top ten make up 9.1% of the sample. Material: PBMCs or T cells enriched from blood (not recorded which). The receptor source for this set is a woman between 50 and 59 years old with acute COVID-19.

The chain recombines TRBV7-9 with TRBJ2-5, with D tentatively TRBD1 (6 bases). The CDR3 consists of 14 residues. Germline V gene data show CDR1 as SEHNR and CDR2 as FQNEAQ (reference sequence). V was cut by 5 bases and J by 5 bases, with 15 bases left in between. The DNA of the CDR3 is TGTGCCAGCAGCCTAGACAGGCTTCGGGAGACCCAGTACTTC. Amino acid sequence: CASSLDRLRETQYF.

This clone occurred many times. The chain is built from TRBV14 and TRBJ2-4, with 7 bases matching TRBD2. The CDR3 is made up of 17 amino acids. Germline CDR1 is SGHDN and CDR2 is FVKESK. The V and J ends lost 1 base and 7 bases, in that order; junction bases with no gene match: 13. This CDR3 is CASSQGLGTLAGNIQYF. CDR3 DNA: TGTGCCAGCAGCCAAGGGTTAGGTACTTTAGCGGGTAACATTCAGTACTTC.

The gene calls are TRBV28 and TRBJ2-7; 14 positions agree with TRBD2. Germline-derived CDR1 and CDR2 are MDHEN and SYDVKM. The trim removed 6 bases at V and 4 bases at J, leaving 5 bases unmatched. The CDR3 length is 15 residues. The CDR3 loop is CASSPGLAGGYEQYF. Here the CDR3 DNA reads TGTGCCAGCAGCCCCGGACTAGCGGGGGGATACGAGCAGTACTTC.

This clone came up once. The chain employs TRBV18 and TRBJ2-1; the D gene is possibly TRBD1 (6 bases). CDR1 and CDR2 from the germline V gene are KGHSH and LQKENI. Trimming took 3 bases from V and 8 from J, leaving 11 bases between them. The CDR3 covers 13 residues. CDR3 in DNA: TGTGCCAGCTCACCGTGGAAGGGGGATGAGCAGTTCTTC. Translating gives CASSPWKGDEQFF.

This chain uses TRBV5-6 with TRBJ1-4; TRBD1 matches at 8 bases. The CDR3 is 15 amino acids. Losses at the gene ends were 7 bases for V and 11 bases for J; bases not matched to a gene: 16. The germline gives CDR1 SGHDT, CDR2 YYEEEE. The CDR3 nucleotides are TGTGCCAGCCTCGGACAGGGTGACCCAGAATGGAAACTGTTTTTT. This translates into CASLGQGDPEWKLFF. The full variable domain, with the rest looked up from reference TRBV5-6 and TRBJ1-4, is DAGVTQSPTHLIKTRGQQVTLRCSPKSGHDTVSWYQQALGQGPQFIFQYYEEEERQRGNFPDRFSGHQFPNYSSELNVNALLLGDSALYLCASLGQGDPEWKLFFGSGTQLSVL.

The V and J genes are TRBV5-1 and TRBJ2-2, with D perhaps matching TRBD2 (5 bases). The CDR3 has 15 amino acids. The V end was cut by 4 bases, the J end by 0 bases, with 10 bases between. The V gene's germline CDR1 is SGHRS and CDR2 YFSETQ. CDR3 sequence: CASSQAGTNTGELFF. The CDR3 DNA sequence: TGCGCCAGCAGCCAAGCCGGGACGAACACCGGGGAGCTGTTTTTT.

The chain links TRBV30 to TRBJ1-1; 7 positions agree with TRBD1. The CDR3 has 13 amino acids. Germline loops: CDR1 GTSNPN, CDR2 SVGIG (reference sequence). The J segment lost 5 bases and the V segment lost 4 bases, leaving 7 bases of the junction unmatched. The CDR3 coding sequence is TGTGCCTGGAATCGGACAGGTCGGACTGAAGCTTTCTTT. It is translated as CAWNRTGRTEAFF.

The V call is TRBV9, the J call TRBJ1-6; perhaps TRBD1 as D (5 bases). Trimming took 3 bases from V and 0 from J, leaving 13 bases between them. The CDR3 totals 17 residues. Germline V gene data show CDR1 as SGDLS and CDR2 as YYNGEE. The CDR3 is CASSEDSLYSYNSPLHF. The CDR3 region has the DNA TGTGCCAGCAGCGAAGACAGTCTTTACTCCTATAATTCACCCCTCCACTTT.

The J gene is TRBJ1-2, the V gene TRBV5-1; D possibly corresponds to TRBD1 (5 bases). The CDR3 contains 14 residues. In germline, CDR1 is SGHRS, CDR2 YFSETQ. The germline V and J ends were trimmed by 0 bases and 4 bases, with 10 bases remaining between them. CDR3 amino acids: CASSLDQGGYGYTF. In DNA, the CDR3 is TGCGCCAGCAGCTTGGATCAGGGCGGCTATGGCTACACCTTC. Full variable domain (missing parts from reference TRBV5-1 and TRBJ1-2): KAGVTQTPRYLIKTRGQQVTLSCSPISGHRSVSWYQQTPGQGLQFLFEYFSETQRNKGNFPGRFSGRQFSNSRSEMNVSTLELGDSALYLCASSLDQGGYGYTFGSGTRLTVV.

The chain carries TRBV6-1 and TRBJ1-6; TRBD1 matches at 9 bases. CDR3 length: 16 amino acids. Germline CDR1 reads MNHNS; CDR2 reads SASEGT. J lost 10 bases, V lost 4 bases, and 11 bases had no gene match. CDR3 in amino acids: CASSAPPGQGESPLHF. CDR3 DNA sequence: TGTGCCAGCAGTGCCCCTCCGGGACAGGGCGAATCACCCCTCCACTTT.

V is TRBV19 and J is TRBJ2-2; 8 bases align to TRBD2. The ends lost 6 bases at V and 3 bases at J; junction bases unmatched: 6. CDR3 length equals 15 residues. Germline lookup yields CDR1 LNHDA and CDR2 SQIVND (reference sequence). The CDR3 nucleotides read TGTGCCAGTAGCCGGGGGGGCGCCGACACCGGGGAGCTGTTTTTT. Translation gives CASSRGGADTGELFF.